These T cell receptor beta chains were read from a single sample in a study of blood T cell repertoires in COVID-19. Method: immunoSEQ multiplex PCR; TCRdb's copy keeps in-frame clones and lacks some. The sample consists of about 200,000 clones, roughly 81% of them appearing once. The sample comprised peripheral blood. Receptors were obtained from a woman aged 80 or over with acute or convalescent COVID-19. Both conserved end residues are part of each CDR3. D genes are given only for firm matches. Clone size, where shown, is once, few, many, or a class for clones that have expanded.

CASSSLTGLAGTNEQFF	TGTGCCAGCAGCTCACTCACCGGACTAGCGGGAACAAACGAGCAGTTCTTC	TRBV6-2/TRBV6-3	TRBJ2-1	TRBD2	few
CASSFRSGSSYNEQFF	TGTGCCAGCAGCTTTCGAAGCGGGAGCTCCTACAATGAGCAGTTCTTC	TRBV7-9	TRBJ2-1	TRBD2	NA
CASSFQGANEKLFF	TGTGCCAGCAGTTTCCAGGGGGCAAATGAAAAACTGTTTTTT	TRBV27	TRBJ1-4	TRBD1	NA
CASSLNRGQNTGELFF	TGTGCCAGCAGTCTTAACAGGGGGCAGAACACCGGGGAGCTGTTTTTT	TRBV27	TRBJ2-2	TRBD1	NA
CASSPGLADTYEQYF	TGTGCCAGCAGTCCTGGACTAGCTGATACCTACGAGCAGTACTTC	TRBV6-5	TRBJ2-7	TRBD2	NA
CASSPLAGVYEQYF	TGTGCCAGCAGCCCACTAGCGGGAGTCTACGAGCAGTACTTC	TRBV27	TRBJ2-7	TRBD2	NA
CASNHDPGTEELAVYNEQFF	TGCGCCAGCAATCACGACCCCGGGACAGAGGAACTAGCGGTCTACAATGAGCAGTTCTTC	TRBV23-1	TRBJ2-1	NA	NA
CASHSGRARDTQYF	TGTGCCAGCCATAGCGGGAGAGCGCGAGATACGCAGTATTTT	TRBV28	TRBJ2-3	TRBD2	NA
CASSFEQGSSGANVLTF	TGCGCCAGCAGCTTCGAACAGGGGAGCTCTGGGGCCAACGTCCTGACTTTC	TRBV5-1	TRBJ2-6	TRBD1	NA
CASSRTLDSIYEQYF	TGTGCCAGCAGTCGCACTCTGGACAGTATCTACGAGCAGTACTTC	TRBV3-1/TRBV3-2	TRBJ2-7	NA	few
CASSLRGGVGEQFF	TGTGCCAGCAGCCTCCGGGGAGGTGTAGGCGAGCAGTTCTTC	TRBV7-2	TRBJ2-1	NA	NA
CASSSYQGGETQYF	TGTGCCAGCAGCTCTTATCAGGGTGGGGAGACCCAGTACTTC	TRBV5-5	TRBJ2-5	NA	NA
CASSPQVQDTDTQYF	TGTGCCAGCAGCCCCCAGGTTCAGGACACAGATACGCAGTATTTT	TRBV7-2	TRBJ2-3	NA	NA
CASSPNRGEQYF	TGTGCCAGCTCGCCCAACAGGGGCGAGCAGTACTTC	TRBV18	TRBJ2-7	TRBD1	NA
CASSQDLGLQLGGYTF	TGCGCCAGCAGCCAAGATTTGGGGCTTCAGCTTGGTGGCTACACCTTC	TRBV4-3	TRBJ1-2	NA	NA
CASSWQGAAQPQHF	TGTGCCAGCAGCTGGCAGGGGGCCGCTCAGCCCCAGCATTTT	TRBV6-5	TRBJ1-5	TRBD1	NA
CASRQVPMNTEAFF	TGTGCCAGCAGGCAGGTTCCTATGAACACTGAAGCTTTCTTT	TRBV28	TRBJ1-1	NA	NA
CASSLGDREAFF	TGCGCCAGCAGCTTAGGAGACAGGGAAGCTTTCTTT	TRBV5-1	TRBJ1-1	NA	few
CASSLGSITDTQYF	TGTGCCAGCTCATTGGGCAGCATCACAGATACGCAGTATTTT	TRBV18	TRBJ2-3	NA	NA
CASSLGQGGYEQFF	TGTGCCAGCAGCCTTGGACAGGGAGGTTATGAACAGTTCTTC	TRBV7-2	TRBJ2-1	TRBD1	NA
CASTRGNNQPQHF	TGTGCCAGCACCAGGGGGAACAATCAGCCCCAGCATTTT	TRBV28	TRBJ1-5	TRBD1	NA
CASSEVRNTEAFF	TGTGCCAGCAGTGAGGTCAGAAACACTGAAGCTTTCTTT	TRBV2	TRBJ1-1	NA	NA
CASSPRGLAGVMRAEQYF	TGTGCCAGCAGCCCCCGCGGACTAGCGGGAGTAATGCGGGCCGAGCAGTACTTC	TRBV9	TRBJ2-7	TRBD2	NA
CASSQTGYGYTF	TGCGCCAGCAGCCAAACAGGGTATGGCTACACCTTC	TRBV4-1	TRBJ1-2	NA	NA
CASSTHQNSGNTIYF	TGTGCCAGCAGCACACACCAGAACTCTGGAAACACCATATATTTT	TRBV7-2	TRBJ1-3	NA	NA
CASSLEVGTPRPYTF	TGCGCCAGCAGCTTGGAGGTCGGGACACCACGACCGTACACCTTC	TRBV5-1	TRBJ1-2	NA	NA
CAISESLRGNQPQHF	TGTGCCATCAGTGAGTCTTTGCGGGGCAATCAGCCCCAGCATTTT	TRBV10-3	TRBJ1-5	NA	NA
CASSQSPLEGLNQPQHF	TGCGCCAGCAGTCAATCCCCTCTGGAGGGGCTGAATCAGCCCCAGCATTTT	TRBV23-1	TRBJ1-5	NA	NA
CASRSSGIYNEQFF	TGCGCCAGCCGATCTAGCGGGATCTACAATGAGCAGTTCTTC	TRBV5-1	TRBJ2-1	TRBD2	NA
CASSFQRMNTEAFF	TGTGCCAGCAGTTTTCAGCGCATGAACACTGAAGCTTTCTTT	TRBV27	TRBJ1-1	NA	once
CASSPTTGGDEQFF	TGTGCCAGCTCACCGACGACGGGAGGAGATGAGCAGTTCTTC	TRBV18	TRBJ2-1	TRBD2	NA
CASSVEAGRTYNSPLHF	TGTGCCAGCAGCGTAGAGGCAGGTCGTACCTATAATTCACCCCTCCACTTT	TRBV9	TRBJ1-6	NA	NA
CASSAYRETYEQYF	TGTGCCAGCAGTGCATACAGGGAAACCTACGAGCAGTACTTC	TRBV27	TRBJ2-7	NA	NA
CASQTGGLTDTQYF	TGCGCCAGCCAGACAGGGGGTCTGACAGATACGCAGTATTTT	TRBV5-1	TRBJ2-3	TRBD1	NA
CASSLPGSTDTQYF	TGTGCCAGCAGCTTGCCTGGCTCCACAGATACGCAGTATTTT	TRBV7-9	TRBJ2-3	NA	NA
CASSQLGHIGDNQPQHF	TGCGCCAGCAGCCAATTGGGACACATAGGGGACAATCAGCCCCAGCATTTT	TRBV4-1	TRBJ1-5	NA	NA
CASSHFVLRLGTEAFF	TGCGCCAGCAGCCATTTTGTCTTGCGGCTTGGCACTGAAGCTTTCTTT	TRBV4-1	TRBJ1-1	NA	NA
CASSLVRTRGYGYTF	TGTGCCAGCAGCTTAGTTCGAACACGGGGGTATGGCTACACCTTC	TRBV7-2	TRBJ1-2	NA	NA
CASSRGRPNYGYTF	TGTGCCAGCAGCAGGGGGCGACCCAACTATGGCTACACCTTC	TRBV21-1	TRBJ1-2	NA	NA
CASSMDRGAEQFF	TGTGCCAGCAGCATGGACAGGGGAGCGGAGCAGTTCTTC	TRBV9	TRBJ2-1	TRBD1	NA
CATSDSHGTGFEKLFF	TGTGCCACCAGTGATTCCCACGGGACAGGGTTTGAAAAACTGTTTTTT	TRBV24-1	TRBJ1-4	TRBD1	NA
CSVALAEANTGELFF	TGCAGCGTTGCACTAGCGGAGGCGAACACCGGGGAGCTGTTTTTT	TRBV29-1	TRBJ2-2	TRBD2	NA
CSVETPAAGGLNTGELFF	TGCAGCGTTGAAACCCCTGCAGCGGGAGGGTTGAACACCGGGGAGCTGTTTTTT	TRBV29-1	TRBJ2-2	TRBD2	NA